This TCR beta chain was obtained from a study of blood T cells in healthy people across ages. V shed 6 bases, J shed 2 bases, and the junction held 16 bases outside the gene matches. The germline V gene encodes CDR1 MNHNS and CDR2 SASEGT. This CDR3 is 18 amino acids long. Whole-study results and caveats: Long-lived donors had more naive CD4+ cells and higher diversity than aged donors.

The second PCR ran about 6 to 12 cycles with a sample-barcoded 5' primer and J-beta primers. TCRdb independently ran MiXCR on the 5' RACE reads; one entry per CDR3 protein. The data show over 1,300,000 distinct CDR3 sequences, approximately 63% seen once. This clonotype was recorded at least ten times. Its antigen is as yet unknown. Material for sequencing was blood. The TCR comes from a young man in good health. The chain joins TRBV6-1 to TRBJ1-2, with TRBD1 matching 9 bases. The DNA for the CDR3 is TGTGCCAGCAGGGGTTCGGGACAGGGTTCGACGACCAACTATGGCTACACCTTC. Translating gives CASRGSGQGSTTNYGYTF.